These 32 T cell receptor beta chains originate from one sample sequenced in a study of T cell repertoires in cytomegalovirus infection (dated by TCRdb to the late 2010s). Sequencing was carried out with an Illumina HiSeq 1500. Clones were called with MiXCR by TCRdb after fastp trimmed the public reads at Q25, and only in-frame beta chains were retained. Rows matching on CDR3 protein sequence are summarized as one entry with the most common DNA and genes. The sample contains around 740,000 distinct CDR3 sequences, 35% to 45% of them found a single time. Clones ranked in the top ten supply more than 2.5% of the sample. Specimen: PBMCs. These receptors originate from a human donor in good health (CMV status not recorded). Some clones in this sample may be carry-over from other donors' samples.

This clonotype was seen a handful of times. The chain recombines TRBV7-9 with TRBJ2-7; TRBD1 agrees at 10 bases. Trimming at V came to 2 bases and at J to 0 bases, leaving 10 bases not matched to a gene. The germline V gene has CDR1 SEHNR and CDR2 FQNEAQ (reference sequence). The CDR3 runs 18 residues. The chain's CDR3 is CASSLPDRTGGSSYEQYF. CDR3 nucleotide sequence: TGTGCCAGCAGCTTACCTGATAGGACAGGGGGTTCCTCCTACGAGCAGTACTTC. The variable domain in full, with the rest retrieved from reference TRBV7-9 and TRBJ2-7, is DTGVSQNPRHKITKRGQNVTFRCDPISEHNRLYWYRQTLGQGPEFLTYFQNEAQLEKSRLLSDRFSAERPKGSFSTLEIQRTEQGDSAMYLCASSLPDRTGGSSYEQYFGPGTRLTVT.

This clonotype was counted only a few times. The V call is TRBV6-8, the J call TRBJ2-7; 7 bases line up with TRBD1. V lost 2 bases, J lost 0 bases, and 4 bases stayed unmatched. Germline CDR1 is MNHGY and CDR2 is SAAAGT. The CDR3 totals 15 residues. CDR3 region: CASSYLGQASYEQYF. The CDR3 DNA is TGTGCCAGCAGTTACCTTGGACAGGCCTCCTACGAGCAGTACTTC.

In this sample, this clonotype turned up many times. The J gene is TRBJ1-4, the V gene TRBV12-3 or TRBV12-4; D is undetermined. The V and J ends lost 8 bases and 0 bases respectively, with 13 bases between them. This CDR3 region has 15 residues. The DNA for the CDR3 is TGTGCCAGCGCCCAAAGGATTGCAACTAATGAAAAACTGTTTTTT. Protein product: CASAQRIATNEKLFF.

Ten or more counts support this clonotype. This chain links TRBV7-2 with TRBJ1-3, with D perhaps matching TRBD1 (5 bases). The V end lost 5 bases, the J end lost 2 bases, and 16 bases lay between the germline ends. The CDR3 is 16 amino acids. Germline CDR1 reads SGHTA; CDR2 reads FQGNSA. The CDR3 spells CASSRGGVITGNTIYF. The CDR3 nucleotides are TGTGCCAGCAGCCGGGGGGGGGTTATAACTGGAAACACCATATATTTT.

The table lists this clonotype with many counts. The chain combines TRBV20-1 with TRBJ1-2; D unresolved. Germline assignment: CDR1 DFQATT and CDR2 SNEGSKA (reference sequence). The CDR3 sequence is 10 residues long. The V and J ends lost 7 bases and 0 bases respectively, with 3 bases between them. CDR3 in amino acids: CSVPNYGYTF. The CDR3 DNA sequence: TGCAGTGTACCTAACTATGGCTACACCTTC.

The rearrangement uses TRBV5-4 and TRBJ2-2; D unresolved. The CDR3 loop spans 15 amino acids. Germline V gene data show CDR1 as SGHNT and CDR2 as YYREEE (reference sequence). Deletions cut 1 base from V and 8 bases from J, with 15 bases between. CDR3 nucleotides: TGTGCCAGCAGCTTGAGGGCTATCACTACGGGGGAGCTGTTTTTT. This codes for CASSLRAITTGELFF. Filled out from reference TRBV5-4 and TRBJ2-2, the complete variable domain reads ETGVTQSPTHLIKTRGQQVTLRCSSQSGHNTVSWYQQALGQGPQFIFQYYREEENGRGNFPPRFSGLQFPNYSSELNVNALELDDSALYLCASSLRAITTGELFFGEGSRLTVL.

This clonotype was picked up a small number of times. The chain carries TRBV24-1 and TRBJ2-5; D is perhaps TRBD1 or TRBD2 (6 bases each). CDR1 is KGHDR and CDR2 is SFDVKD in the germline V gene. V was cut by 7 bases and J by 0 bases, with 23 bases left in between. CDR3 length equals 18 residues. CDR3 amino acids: CATSPGTGGFSYQETQYF. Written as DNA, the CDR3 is TGTGCCACCAGCCCCGGGACTGGGGGCTTTTCATACCAAGAGACCCAGTACTTC.

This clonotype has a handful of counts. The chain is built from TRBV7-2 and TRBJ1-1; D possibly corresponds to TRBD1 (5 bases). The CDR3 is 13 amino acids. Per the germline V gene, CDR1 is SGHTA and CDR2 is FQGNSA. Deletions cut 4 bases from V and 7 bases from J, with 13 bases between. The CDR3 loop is CASSSDRLLEAFF. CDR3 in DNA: TGTGCCAGCAGCTCAGACAGATTACTTGAAGCTTTCTTT.

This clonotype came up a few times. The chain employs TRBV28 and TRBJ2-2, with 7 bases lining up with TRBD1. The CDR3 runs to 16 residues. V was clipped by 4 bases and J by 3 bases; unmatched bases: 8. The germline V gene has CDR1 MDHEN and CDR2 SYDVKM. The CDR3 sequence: CASSSGTDSDTGELFF. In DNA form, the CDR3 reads TGTGCCAGCAGTTCCGGGACAGATTCCGACACCGGGGAGCTGTTTTTT. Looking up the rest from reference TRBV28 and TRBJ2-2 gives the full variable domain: DVKVTQSSRYLVKRTGEKVFLECVQDMDHENMFWYRQDPGLGLRLIYFSYDVKMKEKGDIPEGYSVSREKKERFSLILESASTNQTSMYLCASSSGTDSDTGELFFGEGSRLTVL.

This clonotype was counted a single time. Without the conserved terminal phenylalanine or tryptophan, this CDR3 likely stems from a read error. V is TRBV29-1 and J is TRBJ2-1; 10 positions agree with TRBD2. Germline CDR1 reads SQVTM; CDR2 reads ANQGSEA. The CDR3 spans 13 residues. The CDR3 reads CRVAAGGRNEQFL. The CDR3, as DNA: TGCAGAGTTGCAGCGGGGGGGCGTAATGAGCAGTTCTTA.

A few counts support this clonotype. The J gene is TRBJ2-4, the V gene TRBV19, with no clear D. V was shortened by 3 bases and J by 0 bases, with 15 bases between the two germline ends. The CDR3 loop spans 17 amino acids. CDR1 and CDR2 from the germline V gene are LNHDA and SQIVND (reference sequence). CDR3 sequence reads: CASSINSQRLAKNIQYF. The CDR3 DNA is TGTGCCAGTAGTATCAATAGCCAGCGCCTAGCCAAAAACATTCAGTACTTC.

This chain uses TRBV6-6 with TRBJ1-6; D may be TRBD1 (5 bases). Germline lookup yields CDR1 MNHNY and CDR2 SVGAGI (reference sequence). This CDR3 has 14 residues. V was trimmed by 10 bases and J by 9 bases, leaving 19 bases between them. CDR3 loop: CATIPRGGGSPLHF. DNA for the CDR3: TGTGCCACCATTCCCCGGGGGGGTGGTTCACCCCTCCACTTT.

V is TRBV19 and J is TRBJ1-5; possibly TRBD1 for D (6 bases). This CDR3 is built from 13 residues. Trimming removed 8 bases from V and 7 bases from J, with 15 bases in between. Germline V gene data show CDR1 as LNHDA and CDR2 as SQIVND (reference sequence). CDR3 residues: CASREGGGQPQHF. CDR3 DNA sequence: TGTGCCAGTCGAGAGGGGGGGGGACAGCCCCAGCATTTT.

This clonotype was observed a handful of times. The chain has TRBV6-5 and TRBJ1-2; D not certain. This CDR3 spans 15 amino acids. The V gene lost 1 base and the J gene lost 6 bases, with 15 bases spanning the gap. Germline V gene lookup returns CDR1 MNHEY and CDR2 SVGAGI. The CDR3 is CASSYYPSPVDGYTF. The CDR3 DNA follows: TGTGCCAGCAGTTACTACCCCTCTCCCGTCGATGGCTACACCTTC.

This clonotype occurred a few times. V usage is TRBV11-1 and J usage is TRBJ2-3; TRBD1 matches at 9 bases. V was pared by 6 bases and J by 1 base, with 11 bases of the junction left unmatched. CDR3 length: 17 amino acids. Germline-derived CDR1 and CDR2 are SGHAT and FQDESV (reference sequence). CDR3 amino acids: CASRSRTGGAGTDTQYF. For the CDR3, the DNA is TGTGCCAGCAGATCCCGAACAGGGGGCGCGGGCACAGATACGCAGTATTTT.

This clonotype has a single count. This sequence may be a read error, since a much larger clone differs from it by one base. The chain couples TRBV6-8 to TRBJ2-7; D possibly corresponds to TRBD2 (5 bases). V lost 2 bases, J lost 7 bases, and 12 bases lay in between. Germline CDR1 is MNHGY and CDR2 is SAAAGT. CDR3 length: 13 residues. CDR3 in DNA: TGTGCCAGCAGTTACATAGGAACGGGAGAGCAGTACTTC. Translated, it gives CASSYIGTGEQYF.

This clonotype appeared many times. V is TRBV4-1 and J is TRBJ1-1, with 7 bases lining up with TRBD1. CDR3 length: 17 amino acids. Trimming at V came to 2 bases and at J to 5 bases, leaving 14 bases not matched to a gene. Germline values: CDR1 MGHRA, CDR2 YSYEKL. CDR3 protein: CASSQKGIQGIETEAFF. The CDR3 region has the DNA TGCGCCAGCAGCCAAAAAGGGATACAGGGGATCGAGACTGAAGCTTTCTTT.

The CDR3 DNA is TGCGCCAGCAGCCAAGATACAGCGGGACTAAGGGGAAATGAGCAGTTCTTC. Translated, it gives CASSQDTAGLRGNEQFF. The gene calls are TRBV4-1 and TRBJ2-1; 7 bases line up with TRBD2. CDR1 is MGHRA, CDR2 YSYEKL, per germline. The CDR3 length is 17 residues. V lost 0 bases, J lost 7 bases, and 12 bases stayed unmatched.

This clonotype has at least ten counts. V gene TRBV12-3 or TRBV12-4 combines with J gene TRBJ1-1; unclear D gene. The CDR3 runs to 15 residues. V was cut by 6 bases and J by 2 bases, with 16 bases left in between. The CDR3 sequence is CASSQTSLTNTEAFF. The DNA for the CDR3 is TGTGCCAGCAGCCAGACCAGCCTAACCAACACTGAAGCTTTCTTT.

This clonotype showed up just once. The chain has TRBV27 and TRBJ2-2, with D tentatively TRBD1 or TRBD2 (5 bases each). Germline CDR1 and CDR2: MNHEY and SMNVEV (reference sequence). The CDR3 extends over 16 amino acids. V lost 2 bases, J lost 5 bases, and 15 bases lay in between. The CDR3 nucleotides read TGTGCCAGCAGTTTAGACGGGCTGGGGGTTACCGGGGAGCTGTTTTTT. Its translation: CASSLDGLGVTGELFF.

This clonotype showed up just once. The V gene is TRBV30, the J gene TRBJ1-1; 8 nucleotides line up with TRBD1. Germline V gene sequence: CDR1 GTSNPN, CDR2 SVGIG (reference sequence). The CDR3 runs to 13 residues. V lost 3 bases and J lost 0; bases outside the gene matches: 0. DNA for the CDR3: TGTGCCTGGAGGGACAGGGTGAACACTGAAGCTTTCTTT. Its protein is CAWRDRVNTEAFF.

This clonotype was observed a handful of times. The CDR3 loop reads CASSSKTGLRGYTF. The CDR3 DNA reads as TGTGCCAGCAGTTCCAAGACAGGGCTGCGGGGCTACACCTTC. The chain has TRBV12-3 or TRBV12-4 and TRBJ1-2; 7 bases line up with TRBD1. The V segment lost 4 bases and the J segment 8 bases; nucleotides outside the gene matches: 10. This CDR3 region has 14 residues.

As DNA, the CDR3 is TGTGCCAGCAATGGCGGGGGGGATACGGGCTACGAGCAGTACTTC. This translates into CASNGGGDTGYEQYF. This sequence joins TRBV28 and TRBJ2-7, with 9 bases lining up with TRBD2. J gave up 3 bases and V 7 bases, and 10 bases lay outside the gene matches. Germline loops: CDR1 MDHEN, CDR2 SYDVKM. The CDR3 length is 15 residues.

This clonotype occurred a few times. CDR3 nucleotides: TGTGCCAGCAGCTCGGGGATCAACACTGAAGCTTTCTTT. Its translation is CASSSGINTEAFF. V is TRBV6-4 and J is TRBJ1-1; D gene unclear. V was pared by 6 bases and J by 2 bases, with 10 bases between. The CDR3 spans 13 residues. Germline V CDR1 and CDR2: MRHNA, SNTAGT.

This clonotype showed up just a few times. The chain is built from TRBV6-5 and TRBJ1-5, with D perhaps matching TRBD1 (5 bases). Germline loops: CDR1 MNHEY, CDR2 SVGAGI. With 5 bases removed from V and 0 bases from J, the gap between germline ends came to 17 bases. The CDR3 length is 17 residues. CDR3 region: CASSPTMGTLSNQPQHF. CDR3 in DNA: TGTGCCAGCAGTCCCACTATGGGGACCCTTAGCAATCAGCCCCAGCATTTT.

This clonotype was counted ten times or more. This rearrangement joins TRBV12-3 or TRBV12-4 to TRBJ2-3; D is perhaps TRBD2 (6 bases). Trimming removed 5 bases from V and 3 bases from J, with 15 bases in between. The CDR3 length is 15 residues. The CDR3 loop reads CASSGGSSDTDTQYF. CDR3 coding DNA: TGTGCCAGCAGTGGAGGGTCTAGCGATACAGATACGCAGTATTTT.

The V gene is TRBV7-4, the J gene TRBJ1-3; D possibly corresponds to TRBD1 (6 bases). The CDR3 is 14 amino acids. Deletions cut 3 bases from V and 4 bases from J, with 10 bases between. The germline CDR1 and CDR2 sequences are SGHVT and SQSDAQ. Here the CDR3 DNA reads TGTGCCAGCAGCTTGATGGGGGGCGGAAACACCATATATTTT. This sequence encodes CASSLMGGGNTIYF.

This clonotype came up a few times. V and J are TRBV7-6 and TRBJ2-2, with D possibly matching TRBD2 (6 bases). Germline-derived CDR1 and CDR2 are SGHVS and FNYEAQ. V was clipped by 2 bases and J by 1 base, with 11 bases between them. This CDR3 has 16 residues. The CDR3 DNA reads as TGTGCCAGCAGCTTAATGGCGGGAAGGAACACCGGGGAGCTGTTTTTT. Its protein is CASSLMAGRNTGELFF. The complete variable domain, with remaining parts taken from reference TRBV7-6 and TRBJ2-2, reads GAGVSQSPRYKVTKRGQDVALRCDPISGHVSLYWYRQALGQGPEFLTYFNYEAQQDKSGLPNDRFSAERPEGSISTLTIQRTEQRDSAMYRCASSLMAGRNTGELFFGEGSRLTVL.

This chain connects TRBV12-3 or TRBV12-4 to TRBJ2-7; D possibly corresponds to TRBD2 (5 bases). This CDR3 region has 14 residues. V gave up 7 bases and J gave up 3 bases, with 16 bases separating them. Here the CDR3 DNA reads TGTGCCAGCACCCTATCCGGGGTTTTCTACGAGCAGTACTTC. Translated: CASTLSGVFYEQYF.

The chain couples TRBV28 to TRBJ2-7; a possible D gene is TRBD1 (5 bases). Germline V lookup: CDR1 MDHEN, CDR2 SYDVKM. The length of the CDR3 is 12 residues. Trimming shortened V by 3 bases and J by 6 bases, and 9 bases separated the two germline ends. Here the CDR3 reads CASSFQGIEQYF. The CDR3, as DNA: TGTGCCAGCAGTTTTCAGGGAATCGAGCAGTACTTC.

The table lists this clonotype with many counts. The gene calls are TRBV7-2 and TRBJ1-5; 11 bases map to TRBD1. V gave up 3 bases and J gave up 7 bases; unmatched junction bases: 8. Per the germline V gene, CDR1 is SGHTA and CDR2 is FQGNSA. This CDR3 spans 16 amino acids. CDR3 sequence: CASSLRGQGAYQPQHF. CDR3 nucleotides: TGTGCCAGCAGCTTGAGAGGACAGGGGGCATACCAGCCCCAGCATTTT.

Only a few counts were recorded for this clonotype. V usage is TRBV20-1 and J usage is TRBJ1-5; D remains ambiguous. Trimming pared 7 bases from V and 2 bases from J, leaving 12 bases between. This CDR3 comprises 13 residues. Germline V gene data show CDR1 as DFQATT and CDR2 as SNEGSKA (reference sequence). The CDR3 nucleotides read TGCAGTGGTATAGGATCCGGCAATCAGCCCCAGCATTTT. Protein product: CSGIGSGNQPQHF.